This T cell receptor beta chain was found in a study of blood T cell repertoires in COVID-19. At the level of the study: From the United States, Italy and Spain came samples of acute and convalescent COVID-19. T cells, B-cell-depleted T cells, or PBMCs provided the cDNA or gDNA that served as material.

Per the original methods: Reference gene primer amplification gave estimated nucleated cell counts. Sequencing was performed with immunoSEQ multiplex PCR; in TCRdb, only in-frame clones are kept and a portion is missing. V and J calls and clone size are those listed in that table; D and trimming were worked out from the DNA. The sample lists 100,000 to 150,000 clones, roughly 80% occurring once. CDR3 length: 14 amino acids. V lost 6 bases and J 8 bases, leaving 19 bases between the germline ends. CDR1 is MNHEY and CDR2 is SMNVEV in the germline V gene (reference sequence). The chain joins TRBV27 to TRBJ1-2, with D possibly TRBD1 on 6 matching bases. The sequence came from a woman aged 60 to 75 with acute or convalescent COVID-19. The sequenced sample was peripheral blood. This chain's CDR3 is CASRDLGGPVGYTF. The DNA of the CDR3 is TGTGCCAGCAGGGACCTTGGGGGCCCGGTGGGCTACACCTTC.